A selection of T cell receptor beta chains follows, all from one sample in a study of T cell repertoires in cytomegalovirus infection. Using its own MiXCR run on the reads, TCRdb lists one record per CDR3 protein. The sample has 70,000 to 85,000 distinct CDR3 sequences; around 37% are singletons. These receptors lack a known antigen. This specimen consisted of CD8+ T cells from cultured PBMCs, obtained from culture after CMV antigen stimulation. The receptor set was obtained from a human donor in good health (CMV status not recorded). Some clones in this sample may be carry-over from other donors' samples. CDR3s include the opening cysteine and the closing phenylalanine or tryptophan. D genes are given only for firm matches. The size entry is marked missing in some rows and otherwise reads once, few, many or a size class.

J: TRBJ1-5
size: .
V: TRBV7-3
D: .
DNA: TGTGCCAGCAGCTTTACAACAGGTAGCCGAAATCAGCCCCAGCATTTT
CDR3: CASSFTTGSRNQPQHF

J: TRBJ1-5
size: few
V: TRBV7-8
D: TRBD1
DNA: TGTGCCAGCAGCTTAGCCGGACAGGGCGGTCGTTTAGACAATCAGCCCCAGCATTTT
CDR3: CASSLAGQGGRLDNQPQHF

J: TRBJ2-7
size: .
V: TRBV5-5
D: .
DNA: TGTGCCAGCAGCCAAACAGGGTCCAGCTCCTACGAGCAGTACTTC
CDR3: CASSQTGSSSYEQYF

J: TRBJ2-1
size: .
V: TRBV6-2/TRBV6-3
D: .
DNA: TGTGCCAGCAGCCACACCCTTTATTCAGGAGAGCAGTTCTTC
CDR3: CASSHTLYSGEQFF

J: TRBJ1-1
size: few
V: TRBV7-2
D: .
DNA: TGTGCCAGCAGCTTAGTCGGGGGACTTGAAGCTTTCTTT
CDR3: CASSLVGGLEAFF

J: TRBJ1-3
size: .
V: TRBV7-9
D: .
DNA: TGTGCCAGCAGCTTACCAGGGAATTATGGAAACACCATATATTTT
CDR3: CASSLPGNYGNTIYF

J: TRBJ2-7
size: .
V: TRBV6-2/TRBV6-3
D: .
DNA: TGTGCCAGCAACTCGGGGGCCGGGAGCTCCTACGAGCAGTACTTC
CDR3: CASNSGAGSSYEQYF

J: TRBJ1-1
size: .
V: TRBV5-8
D: .
DNA: TGTGCCAGCAGCTTAGGACAGATGAACACTGAAGCTTTCTTT
CDR3: CASSLGQMNTEAFF

J: TRBJ2-2
size: .
V: TRBV4-1
D: .
DNA: TGCGCCAGCAGTATGAACACCGGGGAGCTGTTTTTT
CDR3: CASSMNTGELFF

J: TRBJ2-2
size: .
V: TRBV5-5
D: .
DNA: TGTGCCAGCAGGACCGGACCCGGGGAGCTGTTTTTT
CDR3: CASRTGPGELFF